A single sample is the source of the 3 T cell receptor beta chains below, sequenced in a study of shared T cell receptors in the human thymus. Assay used: immunoSEQ multiplex PCR; TCRdb lists only in-frame clones, some missing. The data show hundreds of thousands of clones, 75% to 85% seen once. This same sample was also taken into another study, of human thymus T cells.

What was sequenced was thymocytes. These receptors were collected from a boy in the first two years of life with a congenital heart defect.

The chain links TRBV14 to TRBJ2-7, with D possibly TRBD2 on 5 matching bases. V lost 4 bases and J 2 bases, leaving 12 bases between the germline ends. Germline V gives CDR1 SGHDN, CDR2 FVKESK. CDR3 size: 14 residues. In nucleotides, the CDR3 is TGTGCCAGCAGCCTTTTCGGAGGCGCCTACGAGCAGTACTTC. This encodes CASSLFGGAYEQYF.

This sequence joins TRBV28 and TRBJ2-3; 7 bases fit TRBD2. The length of the CDR3 is 16 residues. In germline, CDR1 is MDHEN, CDR2 SYDVKM. The V segment lost 7 bases and the J segment 6 bases; nucleotides outside the gene matches: 16. The CDR3 loop is CASTGGLGRIVDTQYF. CDR3 DNA sequence: TGTGCCAGCACCGGGGGGTTGGGCAGAATAGTCGATACGCAGTATTTT.

The chain employs TRBV9 and TRBJ2-5; 7 nucleotides match TRBD2. This CDR3 region has 18 residues. J gave up 7 bases and V 0 bases, and 18 bases lay outside the gene matches. The germline V gene encodes CDR1 SGDLS and CDR2 YYNGEE. CDR3 loop: CASSVDGDYRGLFGTQYF. The CDR3 DNA is TGTGCCAGCAGCGTAGATGGGGACTACCGAGGACTATTCGGGACCCAGTACTTC. Filled out from reference TRBV9 and TRBJ2-5, the complete variable domain reads DSGVTQTPKHLITATGQRVTLRCSPRSGDLSVYWYQQSLDQGLQFLIQYYNGEERAKGNILERFSAQQFPDLHSELNLSSLELGDSALYFCASSVDGDYRGLFGTQYFGPGTRLLVL.